One sample yielded the 3 T cell receptor beta chains listed below, sequenced in a study of T-cell memory formation after mild COVID-19. One entry per CDR3 protein results from TCRdb running MiXCR on the 5' RACE reads. The sample records 300,000 or so distinct CDR3 sequences, 15% to 20% being singletons. Sequencing input: PBMCs or a T cell subset sorted from them (not recorded which). The receptors stem from a man younger than 35 who had mild COVID-19 (a few samples of this study predate the infection). Cell type and time point are not known.

The genes are TRBV6-4 and TRBJ2-7, with 9 bases identical to TRBD1. Germline CDR1 and CDR2: MRHNA and SNTAGT. The CDR3 contains 19 residues. J lost 4 bases, V lost 3 bases, and 19 bases had no gene match. Here the CDR3 DNA reads TGTGCCAGCAGTGATCCCCGGGACAGGGCCCCCTCTCGCCGATACGAGCAGTACGTC. Protein sequence: CASSDPRDRAPSRRYEQYV.

The chain is built from TRBV5-1 and TRBJ2-5; tentatively, D is TRBD2 (6 bases). Trimming took 0 bases from V and 3 from J, leaving 12 bases between them. Germline CDR1 is SGHRS and CDR2 is YFSETQ. The CDR3 has 15 residues. The CDR3: CASSLASGAEETQYF. The CDR3 DNA reads TGCGCCAGCAGCTTGGCCTCGGGAGCGGAAGAGACCCAGTACTTC.

CDR3 residues: CASSPEINYGYTF. DNA of the CDR3: TGTGCCAGCTCACCAGAGATTAACTATGGCTACACCTTC. The chain employs TRBV18 and TRBJ1-2; D is unclear. Germline V gene lookup returns CDR1 KGHSH and CDR2 LQKENI. Trimming took off 2 bases at V and 1 base at J, with 5 bases between the two ends. CDR3 length: 13 amino acids.